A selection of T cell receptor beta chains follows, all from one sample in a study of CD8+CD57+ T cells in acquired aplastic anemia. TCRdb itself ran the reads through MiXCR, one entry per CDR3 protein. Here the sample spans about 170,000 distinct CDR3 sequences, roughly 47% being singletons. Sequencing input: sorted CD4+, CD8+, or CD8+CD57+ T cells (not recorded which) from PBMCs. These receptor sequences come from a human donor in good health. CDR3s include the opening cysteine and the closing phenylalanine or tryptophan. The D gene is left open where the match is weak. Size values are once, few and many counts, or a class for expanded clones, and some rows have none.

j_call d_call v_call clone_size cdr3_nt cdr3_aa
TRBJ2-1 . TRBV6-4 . TGTGCCAGCAGTGAGAACAGTTACAATGAGCAGTTCTTC CASSENSYNEQFF
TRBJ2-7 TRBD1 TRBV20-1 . TGCAGTGCTAGACGGGGACAGGGAGGAGAAGAGCAGTACTTC CSARRGQGGEEQYF
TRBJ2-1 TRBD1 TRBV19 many TGTGCCAGTAGTTCGGCCGGGACAGGGGCCAAACATGAGCAGTTCTTC CASSSAGTGAKHEQFF
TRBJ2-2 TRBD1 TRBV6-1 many TGTGCCAGCAGGGGACAGGGTGGAACCGGGGAGCTGTTTTTT CASRGQGGTGELFF
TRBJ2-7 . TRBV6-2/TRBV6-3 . TGTGCCAGCAGTTACTCAGCAGCCAAGTTCTCCTACGAGCAGTACTTC CASSYSAAKFSYEQYF
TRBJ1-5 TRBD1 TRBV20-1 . TGCAGTGCCCGACAGGGTGTTACGGAGCCCCAGCATTTT CSARQGVTEPQHF
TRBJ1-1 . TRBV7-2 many TGTGCCAGCAGCTTAGGGTTGGGATGGGCCACTGAAGCTTTCTTT CASSLGLGWATEAFF
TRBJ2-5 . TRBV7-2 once TGTGCCAGCATAGGGGGGCAGTACTTC CASIGGQYF
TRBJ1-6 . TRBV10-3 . TGTGCCATCAGTGAAGTTGGTCAGGGAAGACCACCCCTCCACTTT CAISEVGQGRPPLHF
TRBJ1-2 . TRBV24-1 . TGTGCCACCAGTGAGGTGGACAAGAACTATGGCTACACCTTC CATSEVDKNYGYTF
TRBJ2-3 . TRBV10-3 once TGTGCCATCAGTGAGTCGGAAGAAAAGGCCTCCTTT CAISESEEKASF
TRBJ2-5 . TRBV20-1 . TGCAGTGCCACCGGGGGTGCTCGGCAAGAGACCCAGTACTTC CSATGGARQETQYF
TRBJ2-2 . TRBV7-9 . TGTGCCAGCACCCCCACCACCGGGGAGCTGTTTTTT CASTPTTGELFF
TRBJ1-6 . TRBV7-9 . TGTGCCAGCAGCGCCGGGGCACCCCTCCACTTT CASSAGAPLHF
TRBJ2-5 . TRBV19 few TGTGCCAGTAGTATCCCAGTAGGGGCGGGGGAGACCCAGTACTTC CASSIPVGAGETQYF
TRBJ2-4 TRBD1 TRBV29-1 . TGCAGCGTGTCCGCAGGGGGTGACATTCAGTACTTC CSVSAGGDIQYF
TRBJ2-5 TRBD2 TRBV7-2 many TGTGCCAGCAGCTCGGTGCCGGGAGGTGGAGAGACCCAGTACTTC CASSSVPGGGETQYF
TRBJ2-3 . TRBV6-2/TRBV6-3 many TGTGCCAGCAGTTACTCGAGACGGTCAGATACGCAGTATTTT CASSYSRRSDTQYF
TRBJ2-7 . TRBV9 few TGTGCCAGCAGCTTAGGGGCAGCCTACGAGCAGTACTTC CASSLGAAYEQYF
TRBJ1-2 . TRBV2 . TGTGCCAGCAGATTCACAGGACCCTATGGCTACACCTTC CASRFTGPYGYTF
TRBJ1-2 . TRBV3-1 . TGTGCCAGCAGCCGGAAGCCGGGGGGCACCCTCTATGGCTACACCTTC CASSRKPGGTLYGYTF
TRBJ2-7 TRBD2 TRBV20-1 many TGCAGTGCTAGACGACTAGCGGGAACCTACGAGCAGTACTTC CSARRLAGTYEQYF
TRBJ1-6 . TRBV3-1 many TGTGCCAGCAGCACCCGGAGGGACCGCTCACCCCTCCACTTT CASSTRRDRSPLHF
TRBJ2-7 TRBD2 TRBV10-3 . TGTGCCATCAGTGCTGAAGCGGGGGCTCCCTCCTACGAGCAGTACTTC CAISAEAGAPSYEQYF
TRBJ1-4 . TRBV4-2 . TGTGCCAGCAGCCAAGGGGTCCCACAAGGGGCCGATGAAAAACTGTTTTTT CASSQGVPQGADEKLFF
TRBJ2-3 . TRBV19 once TGTGCCAGTAGTAGTCTGTTAGCCCTCACAGATACGCAGTATTTT CASSSLLALTDTQYF
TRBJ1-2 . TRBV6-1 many TGTGCCAGCTCGGGACGGGAGATAGGGGGCTACACCTTC CASSGREIGGYTF
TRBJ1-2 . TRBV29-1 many TGCAGCGTTGAAGGGCAGGGCGACGTCTATGGCTACACCTTC CSVEGQGDVYGYTF
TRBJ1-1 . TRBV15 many TGTGCCACCAGCAAAATGGGGGGGAACACTGAAGCTTTCTTT CATSKMGGNTEAFF
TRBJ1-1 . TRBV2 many TGTGCCAGCAGACCAGGATTGGACAGTTACACTGAAGCTTTCTTT CASRPGLDSYTEAFF
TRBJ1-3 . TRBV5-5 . TGTGCCAGCAGCTTTGCCGGATCTGGAAACACCATATATTTT CASSFAGSGNTIYF
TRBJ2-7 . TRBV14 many TGTGCCAGCAGCCACATGGACAGATCCCACTACGAGCAGTACTTC CASSHMDRSHYEQYF
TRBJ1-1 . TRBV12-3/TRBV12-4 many TGTGCCAGCAGTTTAGGGGCAGGGAGGACTGAAGCTTTCTTT CASSLGAGRTEAFF
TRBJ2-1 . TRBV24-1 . TGTGCCACCAGTGCTTCAGGGGCGAACAATGAGCAGTTCTTC CATSASGANNEQFF
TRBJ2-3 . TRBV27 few TGTGCCAGCAGGTCCGGTGGGGCTGGCACAGATACGCAGTATTTT CASRSGGAGTDTQYF
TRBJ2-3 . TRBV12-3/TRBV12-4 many TGTGCCAGCAGTCCAAGCCCCACAGATACGCAGTATTTT CASSPSPTDTQYF
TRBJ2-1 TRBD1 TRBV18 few TGTGCCAGCTCACCGGGGACAGGCGTTAATGTTGAGCAGTTCTTC CASSPGTGVNVEQFF
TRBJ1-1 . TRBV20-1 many TGCAGTGCTAGAGATGTCAGGAACACTGAAGCTTTCTTT CSARDVRNTEAFF
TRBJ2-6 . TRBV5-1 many TGCGCCAGCAGCTTGCTTGTAGGACAGAAAGCCTCTGGGGCCAACGTCCTGACTTTC CASSLLVGQKASGANVLTF
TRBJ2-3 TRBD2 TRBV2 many TGTGCCAGCAGGAGGGGACTAGCGGGAGACACAGATACGCAGTATTTT CASRRGLAGDTDTQYF
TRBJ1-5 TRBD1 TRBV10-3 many TGTGCCATCAGTGATGGGACAGGGGGCGGCGAACAGCCCCAGCATTTT CAISDGTGGGEQPQHF
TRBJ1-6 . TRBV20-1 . TGCAGTGCTAGAGATCGGGGAAGGGATAATTCACCCCTCCACTTT CSARDRGRDNSPLHF
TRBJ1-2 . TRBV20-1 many TGCAGTGCTAGCTCACAGGGAACAGTCTATGGCTACACCTTC CSASSQGTVYGYTF
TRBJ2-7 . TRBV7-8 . TGTGCCAGCAGCTTAACTGGGCACCGGACAACGAGCGAGCAGTACTTC CASSLTGHRTTSEQYF
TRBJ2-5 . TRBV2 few TGTGCCAGCAGTGAAAACAGGGACCAAGAGACCCAGTACTTC CASSENRDQETQYF
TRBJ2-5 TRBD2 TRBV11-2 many TGTGCCAGCAGTAGGACCGTGACTAGCGGGGGGTCAGAAGAGACCCAGTACTTC CASSRTVTSGGSEETQYF
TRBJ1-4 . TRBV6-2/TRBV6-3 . TGTGCCAGCACCTCGGAGTACAGGCGGGCTGAAAAACTGTTTTTT CASTSEYRRAEKLFF
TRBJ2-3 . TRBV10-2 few TGCGCCAGCAGTGAGTCGACCAGGGGTACGCAGTATTTT CASSESTRGTQYF
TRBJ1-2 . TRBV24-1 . TGTGCCACCAGTGATTTGGGCAGCTCATATGGCTACACCTTC CATSDLGSSYGYTF
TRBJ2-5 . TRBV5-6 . TGTGCCAGCAGCTTGGGTGTAGGGGGTATGGAGGAGACCCAGTACTTC CASSLGVGGMEETQYF
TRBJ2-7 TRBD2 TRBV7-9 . TGTGCCAGCAGCCCCACTAGCGAATATTCCTACGAGCAGTACTTC CASSPTSEYSYEQYF
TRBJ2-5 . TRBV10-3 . TGTGCCATCAGTGCCCTCTACGGGAGAGAGACCCAGTACTTC CAISALYGRETQYF
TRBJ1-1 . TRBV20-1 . TGCAGTGCTAGAGGTGCGAACACTGAAGCTTTCTTT CSARGANTEAFF
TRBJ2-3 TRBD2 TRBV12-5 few TGTGCTAGTGGTTTGGGACATAGCGGGAGGGAACCAGATACGCAGTATTTT CASGLGHSGREPDTQYF
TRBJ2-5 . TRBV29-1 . TGCAGCGTCGATGGTGGGCCCGTGGAGACCCAGTACTTC CSVDGGPVETQYF